This passage covers 9 T cell receptor beta chains from one sample sequenced in a study of blood T cell repertoires in COVID-19. Sequenced by immunoSEQ multiplex PCR; TCRdb stores in-frame clones only, minus some. This table has 200,000 to 250,000 clones, less than 85% appearing once. Sequenced material: PBMCs or T cells enriched from blood (not recorded which). These receptors all come from a man aged 55 to 70 who had recovered from COVID-19.

The chain joins TRBV29-1 to TRBJ1-3, with 7 bases identical to TRBD1. CDR1 SQVTM and CDR2 ANQGSEA come from the germline V gene. Trimming took 6 bases from V and 5 from J; bases not matched to a gene: 4. The CDR3 loop spans 12 amino acids. The CDR3: CSVGQARNTIYF. The CDR3 region has the DNA TGCAGCGTAGGACAGGCCCGAAACACCATATATTTT.

This rearrangement joins TRBV2 to TRBJ2-7; D uncertain. V lost 7 bases, J lost 1 base, and 11 bases lay in between. Germline V lookup: CDR1 SNHLY, CDR2 FYNNEI. CDR3 length equals 13 residues. CDR3 sequence: CASKRQTSYEQYF. CDR3 in DNA: TGTGCCAGCAAACGGCAGACATCCTACGAGCAGTACTTC.

This sequence joins TRBV6-1 and TRBJ1-2, with TRBD1 identical over 9 bases. CDR3 size: 14 residues. Germline values: CDR1 MNHNS, CDR2 SASEGT. V was pared by 6 bases and J by 4 bases, with 6 bases of the junction left unmatched. The DNA for the CDR3 is TGTGCCAGCAGAATGGGACAGGGAGGCTATGGCTACACCTTC. Translated, it gives CASRMGQGGYGYTF.

V gene TRBV4-1 combines with J gene TRBJ2-1, with D tentatively TRBD1 (5 bases). V was clipped by 0 bases and J by 2 bases, with 8 bases between them. The germline V gene encodes CDR1 MGHRA and CDR2 YSYEKL. The CDR3 consists of 15 residues. CDR3 sequence: CASSQETAPYNEQFF. The CDR3, as DNA: TGCGCCAGCAGCCAAGAGACAGCGCCCTACAATGAGCAGTTCTTC.

This clone appeared a single time. V is TRBV24-1 and J is TRBJ1-4; maybe TRBD1 (6 bases). Germline CDR1 KGHDR, CDR2 SFDVKD. The CDR3 length is 17 residues. Trimming removed 1 base from V and 3 bases from J, with 14 bases in between. The CDR3 DNA follows: TGTGCCACCAGTGATTTCGGACAGCTCGCAGCTAATGAAAAACTGTTTTTT. Its translation: CATSDFGQLAANEKLFF.

This clone appeared a few times. This sequence joins TRBV7-8 and TRBJ2-7, with 8 bases lining up with TRBD1. Germline values: CDR1 SGHVS, CDR2 FQNEAQ. The CDR3 contains 15 residues. Trimming took 6 bases from V and 2 from J; bases not matched to a gene: 9. The CDR3, as DNA: TGTGCCAGCAGTTCCTCCGGGACAGGAACCTACGAGCAGTACTTC. Its translation is CASSSSGTGTYEQYF.

This clone has just a few counts. The chain combines TRBV11-2 with TRBJ1-2; 7 positions agree with TRBD1. The V gene end was trimmed by 1 base and the J gene end by 7 bases; junction bases not matched to a gene: 6. This CDR3 spans 14 amino acids. Germline CDR1 is SGHAT and CDR2 is FQNNGV. The CDR3 region is CASSLGVRGAGYTF. The CDR3 DNA reads TGTGCCAGCAGCTTAGGGGTCAGGGGGGCTGGCTACACCTTC.

The table lists this clone with a count of one. This chain links TRBV11-2 with TRBJ2-5; 7 nucleotides match TRBD1. V gave up 1 base and J gave up 5 bases; unmatched junction bases: 7. Per germline, CDR1 SGHAT and CDR2 FQNNGV. This CDR3 comprises 15 residues. CDR3 region: CASSLGDRVTETQYF. The CDR3 DNA sequence: TGTGCCAGCAGCTTAGGAGACAGGGTAACTGAGACCCAGTACTTC.

The chain recombines TRBV6-2 or TRBV6-3 with TRBJ1-2, with 8 nucleotides matching TRBD1. The CDR3 totals 16 residues. The germline V gene has CDR1 MNHEY and CDR2 SVGEGT. V shed 5 bases and J 0 bases; nucleotides not matched to a gene: 8. DNA of the CDR3: TGTGCCAGCAGTCCACCGGGACAGGAATCTAACTATGGCTACACCTTC. Translating gives CASSPPGQESNYGYTF.